This TCR beta chain stems from a study of blood T cell repertoires in COVID-19. The CDR3 totals 14 residues. V was clipped by 3 bases and J by 6 bases, with 15 bases between them. The V gene's germline CDR1 is SGHVS and CDR2 FQNEAQ. Profiled with immunoSEQ multiplex PCR; TCRdb holds only in-frame clones, not every one. The repertoire includes about 220,000 clones, 70% to 90% of them detected once, and more than 2% sits in the top ten. Sequencing input: peripheral blood. This receptor was obtained from an older woman with COVID-19, enrolled during active disease. The rearrangement joins TRBV7-8 to TRBJ2-7; weak D call: TRBD2 (5 bases). The CDR3 reads CASSFTTPTSEQYF. DNA for the CDR3: TGTGCCAGCAGCTTCACTACCCCCACTAGCGAGCAGTACTTC.